This T cell receptor beta chain was retrieved from a study of Graves' ophthalmopathy and Graves' hyperthyroidism. General study results and limits: The model's ophthalmopathy progression predictions had around 64% sensitivity and 72.22% specificity.

This clonotype was found many times. Its antigen is unknown. CDR3 regions of TCR beta were amplified from RNA transcripts. RT-PCR with HTBI primers came first, then second-round multiplex PCR. TCRdb used MiXCR to reprocess the multiplex PCR reads, holding one entry per CDR3 protein. The sample gives 450,000 to 600,000 distinct CDR3 sequences, 39% of which show up once; about 4% is in the top ten. With 6 bases clipped from V and 5 bases from J, the junction kept 9 bases outside the gene matches. The CDR3 is made up of 14 amino acids. Germline V gene lookup returns CDR1 SNHLY and CDR2 FYNNEI. Excluded: other autoimmune disease, uncontrolled infection, pregnancy or lactation.

The V and J genes are TRBV2 and TRBJ1-1; 7 nucleotides agree with TRBD1. Sequencing was performed on peripheral blood or thyroid tissue (not recorded which). This TCR was sampled from an adult man with Graves' hyperthyroidism. CDR3 sequence (DNA): TGTGCCAGCAGCCCGGAACAGGGGTGGACTGAAGCTTTCTTT. Translating gives CASSPEQGWTEAFF.